Sequencing of this T cell receptor (beta chain) was carried out in a study of a mutant IDH1 vaccine in newly diagnosed glioma. On the study more broadly: The patients received vaccinations eight times, in weeks 1, 3, 5, 7, 11, 15, 19 and 23. Before enrollment, the patients had been treated with radiotherapy alone, temozolomide alone, or both together. Most of them had received both. Vaccine dosing followed radiotherapy by 4-6 weeks, or accompanied temozolomide cycles.

Concerning this clone: Its antigen is not known.

Germline-derived CDR1 and CDR2 are SGHRS and YFSETQ. The length of the CDR3 is 14 residues. With 0 bases removed from V and 4 bases from J, the gap between germline ends came to 10 bases. The sample's time point: week 5, during vaccination. Mutant IDH1 20-mer peptide, at 300 ug, made up each vaccine dose, with topical imiquimod. Newly diagnosed WHO grade 3 or 4 IDH1-mutant, ATRX-lost astrocytomas were identified in the donors. Some clones are missing from TCRdb's copy, which holds only in-frame ones; the method was immunoSEQ multiplex PCR. The sample yields over 35,000 clones, 90% to 95% seen once. This receptor was identified in a man over 45 with glioma. The chain couples TRBV5-1 to TRBJ2-5, with D unresolved. The specimen comprised PBMCs, sampled from a glioma patient whose treatment included an IDH1 peptide vaccine. CDR3 amino acids: CASSLGGVGETQYF. DNA of the CDR3: TGCGCCAGCAGCTTGGGCGGAGTAGGAGAGACCCAGTACTTC.